This T cell receptor beta chain was documented in a study of shared clonotypes between healthy human individuals. Notes on this clone: What it binds is not known.

A CD45RA-negative memory subset and a CD45RA+ naive subset were separated from the CD4+ cells. Whole-study findings and limits: The study's rarefaction showed incomplete sorted-subset sequencing despite large depth. Among four donors, approximately 5% of naive CD4 clonotypes were found in common.

This CDR3 contains 15 residues. V dropped 1 base and J dropped 0; count of bases not matched to a gene: 2. Germline CDR1 and CDR2: SGHAT and FQNNGV. Using immunoSEQ multiplex PCR, the repertoire was profiled, and TCRdb retains in-frame clones only, with some absent. The data show 2 million to 3 million clones, roughly 93% seen once. This sequence originates from a man between 18 and 29 years old in good health. Some clones in this sample may be carry-over from other donors' samples. This rearrangement joins TRBV11-2 to TRBJ1-1; the match to TRBD1 covers 7 bases. Sequencing was carried out using naive CD4+ T cells from PBMCs. Subset here: CD45RA+ positively selected. CDR3 in amino acids: CASSLVGTVNTEAFF. CDR3 nucleotide sequence: TGTGCCAGCAGCTTAGTAGGGACAGTGAACACTGAAGCTTTCTTT.